The clone carrying this T cell receptor (beta chain) has a count of ten or more. The data derive from a study of T cells in Graves' hyperthyroidism and ophthalmopathy. Overall study context: At the time of initial diagnosis and before any treatment, peripheral blood was collected.

Germline CDR1 and CDR2: LNHDA and SQIVND (reference sequence). Trimming stripped 8 bases from V and 4 bases from J, with 19 bases between. This CDR3 contains 15 residues. The CDR3 regions of TCR beta were amplified from RNA transcripts. The HTBI primer set drove a first-round RT-PCR of the TCR CDR3. In TCRdb, the multiplex PCR reads were re-called with MiXCR into one record per CDR3 protein. Of some 180,000 distinct CDR3 sequences in the sample, approximately 15% are singletons; the top ten hold 29%. Diagnoses were made from clinical symptoms, serum measures (thyroxine and TRAb), thyroid ultrasound and orbital computed tomography. A roughly 10 ml volume of fresh peripheral blood provided the PBMCs.

The chain joins TRBV19 to TRBJ2-3; D could derive from TRBD1 or TRBD2 (6 bases each). The receptor was derived from a woman in her forties or fifties with Graves' hyperthyroidism. What was sequenced was blood. The CDR3 region has the DNA TGTGCCAGTCAGCCATCGTCGGGGGCCCCAGATACGCAGTATTTT. Translation gives CASQPSSGAPDTQYF. Full variable domain (missing parts from reference TRBV19 and TRBJ2-3): DGGITQSPKYLFRKEGQNVTLSCEQNLNHDAMYWYRQDPGQGLRLIYYSQIVNDFQKGDIAEGYSVSREKKESFPLTVTSAQKNPTAFYLCASQPSSGAPDTQYFGPGTRLTVL.